What follows are 20 T cell receptor beta chains derived from one specimen sequenced in a study of early T cells in non-severe SARS-CoV-2 infection. MiXCR, applied by TCRdb to the 5' RACE reads, yields one record per CDR3 protein. This repertoire shows about 77,000 distinct CDR3 sequences, over 9% found once; its top ten account for about 5.3%. The sample comprised whole blood. These receptors were taken from an adult who was a healthcare worker with PCR-confirmed SARS-CoV-2 infection or an uninfected control (not recorded which).

This chain joins TRBV20-1 and TRBJ1-1, with a possible D match to TRBD1 (5 bases). Per germline, CDR1 DFQATT and CDR2 SNEGSKA (reference sequence). Trimming removed 0 bases from V and 1 base from J, with 12 bases in between. The CDR3 spans 15 residues. CDR3 bases: TGCAGTGCTAGAGACAGGGAAGGATGGAACACTGAAGCTTTCTTT. Residues: CSARDREGWNTEAFF.

Many counts were recorded for this clonotype. V usage is TRBV12-3 or TRBV12-4 and J usage is TRBJ1-5; maybe TRBD1 (6 bases). The CDR3 is 16 residues long. V lost 6 bases and J 6 bases, leaving 21 bases between the germline ends. The CDR3 DNA sequence: TGTGCCAGCAGCCGAGGACGGGGGGCGCCGAGTCAGCCCCAGCATTTT. Encoded protein: CASSRGRGAPSQPQHF.

This clonotype was counted at least ten times. The chain couples TRBV10-3 to TRBJ2-1; D possibly corresponds to TRBD2 (5 bases). Germline V gene sequence: CDR1 ENHRY, CDR2 SYGVKD. V was pared by 3 bases and J by 4 bases, with 10 bases between. This CDR3 is built from 14 residues. The CDR3 sequence: CAISDPAGYNEQFF. Here the CDR3 DNA reads TGTGCCATCAGTGATCCGGCGGGTTACAATGAGCAGTTCTTC.

On this clonotype: A much larger clone is a single base away; this may be a read error. CDR3 sequence reads: CASSPGLAGAANEQFF. CDR3 DNA: TGTGCCAGCAGCCCGGGACTAGCGGGAGCCGCCAATGAGCAGTTCTTC. The gene calls are TRBV3-1 and TRBJ2-1; the match to TRBD2 covers 14 bases. The V gene end was trimmed by 4 bases and the J gene end by 6 bases; junction bases not matched to a gene: 5. Looked up from germline, CDR1 is LGHDT and CDR2 is YNNKEL (reference sequence). There are 16 residues in the CDR3.

This clonotype has at least ten counts. The chain carries TRBV20-1 and TRBJ2-7, with TRBD1 as a possible D gene (5 bases). Germline V CDR1 and CDR2: DFQATT, SNEGSKA (reference sequence). V lost 0 bases to trimming and J lost 0 bases, with 12 bases between them. The CDR3 runs 15 residues. Here the CDR3 DNA reads TGCAGTGCTAGAGACTACAGGACAAGCTCCTACGAGCAGTACTTC. Amino acids: CSARDYRTSSYEQYF.

This clonotype was counted ten times or more. The genes are TRBV5-1 and TRBJ1-2, with 9 bases matching TRBD1. Germline V gene data show CDR1 as SGHRS and CDR2 as YFSETQ. This CDR3 contains 14 residues. V shed 4 bases, J shed 3 bases, and the junction held 4 bases outside the gene matches. In DNA, the CDR3 is TGCGCCAGCAGCCGGACAGGGGAGGACTATGGCTACACCTTC. It yields the protein CASSRTGEDYGYTF.

This clonotype was seen ten or more times. The V gene is TRBV12-3 or TRBV12-4, the J gene TRBJ2-2, with D perhaps matching TRBD2 (5 bases). Trimming cost V 4 bases and J 5 bases, with 8 bases left between them. The CDR3 extends over 13 amino acids. The CDR3 loop is CASSSTRTGELFF. The DNA for the CDR3 is TGTGCCAGCAGTTCCACTAGAACCGGGGAGCTGTTTTTT.

The J gene is TRBJ2-7, the V gene TRBV7-9, with TRBD2 identical over 7 bases. Losses at the gene ends were 5 bases for V and 2 bases for J; bases not matched to a gene: 6. There are 14 residues in the CDR3. Germline V gives CDR1 SEHNR, CDR2 FQNEAQ (reference sequence). The CDR3 DNA follows: TGTGCCAGCAGCCCGGGAGGTGGCCCCTACGAGCAGTACTTC. Its translation is CASSPGGGPYEQYF.

This clonotype has at least ten counts. The chain employs TRBV24-1 and TRBJ2-1, with 14 positions matching TRBD2. Germline loops: CDR1 KGHDR, CDR2 SFDVKD. The CDR3 contains 16 residues. After removal of 4 bases from V and 7 bases from J, the junction contained 5 bases not matched to a gene. The CDR3 protein is CATSETGTSGGNEQFF. In nucleotides, the CDR3 is TGTGCCACCAGTGAGACCGGGACTAGCGGGGGTAATGAGCAGTTCTTC.

This clonotype showed up many times. CDR3 sequence reads: CASTRPPGGEQFF. The CDR3 nucleotides read TGTGCCAGCACCCGCCCCCCGGGGGGTGAGCAGTTCTTC. The chain recombines TRBV27 with TRBJ2-1, with 7 bases identical to TRBD2. Germline V gene sequence: CDR1 MNHEY, CDR2 SMNVEV (reference sequence). The CDR3 is made up of 13 amino acids. The V and J ends lost 7 bases and 9 bases, in that order; junction bases with no gene match: 9.

This clonotype was recorded at least ten times. Written as DNA, the CDR3 is TGTGCCAGCAGTAAAGAGGGGGGAAACTACGAGCAGTACTTC. It encodes CASSKEGGNYEQYF. This chain joins TRBV12-3 or TRBV12-4 and TRBJ2-7; tentatively, D is TRBD1 or TRBD2 (6 bases each). V was cut by 5 bases and J by 3 bases, with 14 bases left in between. This CDR3 contains 14 residues.

This clonotype was seen ten or more times. The gene calls are TRBV10-2 and TRBJ1-6; perhaps TRBD1 as D (5 bases). Trimming shortened V by 3 bases and J by 7 bases, and 13 bases separated the two germline ends. CDR3 length: 15 residues. The germline CDR1 and CDR2 sequences are WSHSY and SAAADI. The DNA of the CDR3 is TGCGCCAGCAGTGACGCGGGACCGGACAATTCACCCCTCCACTTT. The encoded protein is CASSDAGPDNSPLHF.

This clonotype was observed a few times. The rearrangement joins TRBV2 to TRBJ1-2; D ambiguous. Germline V gives CDR1 SNHLY, CDR2 FYNNEI. This CDR3 has 12 residues. The V end was cut by 7 bases, the J end by 4 bases, with 10 bases between. As DNA, the CDR3 is TGTGCCAGCAAGGGCTTTGGCTATGGCTACACCTTC. Its translation: CASKGFGYGYTF.

Many counts were recorded for this clonotype. The chain is built from TRBV7-3 and TRBJ2-7; 10 nucleotides match TRBD1. The J segment lost 3 bases and the V segment lost 6 bases, leaving 11 bases of the junction unmatched. Germline CDR1 and CDR2: SGHTA and FQGTGA. The CDR3 length is 16 residues. The chain's CDR3 is CASSLEGGTGVYEQYF. The CDR3 nucleotides are TGTGCCAGCAGTCTAGAGGGTGGGACAGGGGTCTACGAGCAGTACTTC.

This clonotype has a count of ten or more. The CDR3 protein is CASSLTGEETQYF. In DNA form, the CDR3 reads TGTGCCAGCAGCTTAACGGGGGAGGAGACCCAGTACTTC. The rearrangement uses TRBV5-5 and TRBJ2-5; perhaps TRBD2 as D (6 bases). The V and J ends lost 2 bases and 5 bases respectively, with 10 bases between them. The CDR3 has 13 residues. The V gene's germline CDR1 is SGHKS and CDR2 YYEKEE (reference sequence).

V and J are TRBV7-9 and TRBJ1-2; D gene uncertain. The germline V and J ends were trimmed by 1 base and 5 bases, with 11 bases remaining between them. Germline values: CDR1 SEHNR, CDR2 FQNEAQ (reference sequence). This CDR3 is built from 14 residues. CDR3: CASSLEATLYGYTF. In DNA form, the CDR3 reads TGTGCCAGCAGCTTAGAAGCCACCTTATATGGCTACACCTTC.

This clonotype was found many times. The genes are TRBV7-2 and TRBJ1-5; D remains ambiguous. Trimming took off 5 bases at V and 0 bases at J, with 11 bases between the two ends. In germline, CDR1 is SGHTA, CDR2 FQGNSA. The CDR3 sequence is 15 residues long. The CDR3 region has the DNA TGTGCCAGCAGCCAAACGGGTAATAGCAATCAGCCCCAGCATTTT. It translates to CASSQTGNSNQPQHF.

This clonotype was picked up a small number of times. The V and J genes are TRBV27 and TRBJ1-1, with unresolved D. Germline V lookup: CDR1 MNHEY, CDR2 SMNVEV (reference sequence). The CDR3 covers 13 residues. Trimming took 3 bases from V and 1 from J, leaving 6 bases between them. The CDR3 loop reads CASSFNRNTEAFF. The CDR3 bases are TGTGCCAGCAGTTTTAACCGGAACACTGAAGCTTTCTTT.

This clonotype has a count of ten or more. CDR3 coding DNA: TGTGCCAGCAGCGTAACCCCCTATTCAAATTCACCCCTCCACTTT. As protein: CASSVTPYSNSPLHF. This chain joins TRBV9 and TRBJ1-6; D is unresolved. The germline gives CDR1 SGDLS, CDR2 YYNGEE. V was clipped by 1 base and J by 7 bases, with 12 bases between them. This CDR3 comprises 15 residues.

V is TRBV9 and J is TRBJ2-1, with a weak D call TRBD2 (6 bases). CDR3 length: 16 residues. The germline V gene encodes CDR1 SGDLS and CDR2 YYNGEE. V was pared by 0 bases and J by 3 bases, with 13 bases between. This chain's CDR3 is CASSVDWREVYNEQFF. CDR3 DNA sequence: TGTGCCAGCAGCGTAGACTGGCGGGAAGTCTACAATGAGCAGTTCTTC.